The sequence of this T cell receptor beta chain was determined in a study of PD-1 blockade in classical Hodgkin lymphoma. All trial patients relapsed after autologous stem cell transplantation. Study-level findings and limits: Those starting nivolumab under 1 year post-ASCT were excluded. Reasons behind the repertoire differences stay unclear, perhaps disease activity or earlier therapy. By C4D1, diversity of CD4+ TCRs had risen significantly, whereas that of CD8+ TCRs had not. Lower baseline TCR diversity was reported for newly diagnosed patients than for healthy donors.

This clone occurred a few times. Its antigen is as yet unknown. The same CDR3 is also encoded by other DNA sequences in this sample. Here immunoSEQ multiplex PCR was the method, and the copy in TCRdb shows in-frame clones only, minus some. The sample lists tens of thousands of clones, about 92% seen once, with over 9.5% in the top ten. V was pared by 2 bases and J by 0 bases, with 4 bases between. The V gene's germline CDR1 is MNHEY and CDR2 SMNVEV (reference sequence). The CDR3 runs to 13 residues. This chain uses TRBV27 with TRBJ1-2; D unresolved. This clonotype originated in a human donor with classical Hodgkin lymphoma. This sample comprised peripheral blood mononuclear cells (PBMCs), obtained at baseline. The CDR3 sequence is CASSLDPNYGYTF. In DNA, the CDR3 is TGTGCCAGCAGTTTAGATCCTAACTATGGCTACACCTTC.